This TCR beta chain was obtained from a study of cytomegalovirus exposure and HLA in healthy donors. The PCR was carried out with 60 Vbeta primers and 13 Jbeta primers. Assay: immunoSEQ multiplex PCR; the TCRdb copy retains only in-frame clones and omits some. The data contain 140,000 or so clones, nearly 85% of them seen just once; the ten biggest clones take up around 3.7%. The CDR3 runs 14 residues. V was trimmed by 3 bases and J by 1 base, leaving 6 bases between them. CDR1 and CDR2 from the germline V gene are MDHEN and SYDVKM. The chain links TRBV28 to TRBJ1-4, with D hard to call. The TCR comes from a male donor in good health and CMV-seronegative. The sequenced sample was PBMCs. The CDR3 sequence: CASSLFRTNEKLFF. The CDR3 nucleotides are TGTGCCAGCAGTTTGTTTAGAACTAATGAAAAACTGTTTTTT.